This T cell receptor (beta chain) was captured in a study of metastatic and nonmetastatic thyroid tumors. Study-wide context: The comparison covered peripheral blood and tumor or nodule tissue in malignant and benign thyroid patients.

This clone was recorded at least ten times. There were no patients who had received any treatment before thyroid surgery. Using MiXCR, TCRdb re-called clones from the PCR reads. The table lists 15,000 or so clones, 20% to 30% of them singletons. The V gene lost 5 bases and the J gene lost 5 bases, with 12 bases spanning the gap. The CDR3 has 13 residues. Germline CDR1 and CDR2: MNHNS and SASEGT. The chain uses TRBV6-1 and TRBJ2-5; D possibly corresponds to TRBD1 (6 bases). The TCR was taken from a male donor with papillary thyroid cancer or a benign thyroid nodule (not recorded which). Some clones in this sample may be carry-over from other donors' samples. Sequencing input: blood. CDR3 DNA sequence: TGTGCCAGCAGTTTCCCCAGGGGTGAGACCCAGTACTTC. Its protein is CASSFPRGETQYF.